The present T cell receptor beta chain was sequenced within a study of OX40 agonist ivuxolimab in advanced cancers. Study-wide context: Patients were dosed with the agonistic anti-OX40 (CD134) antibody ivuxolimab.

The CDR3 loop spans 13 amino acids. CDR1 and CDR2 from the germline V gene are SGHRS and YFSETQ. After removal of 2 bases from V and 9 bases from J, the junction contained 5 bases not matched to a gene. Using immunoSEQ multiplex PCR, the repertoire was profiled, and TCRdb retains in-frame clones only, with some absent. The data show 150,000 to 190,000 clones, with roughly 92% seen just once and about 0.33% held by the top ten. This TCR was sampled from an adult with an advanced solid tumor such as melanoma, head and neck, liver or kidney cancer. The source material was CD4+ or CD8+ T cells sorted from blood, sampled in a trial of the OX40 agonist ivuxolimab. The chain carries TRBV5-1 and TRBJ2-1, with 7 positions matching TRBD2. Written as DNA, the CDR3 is TGCGCCAGCAGCTTACTGGAGCGGGGTGAGCAGTTCTTC. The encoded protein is CASSLLERGEQFF.